The 8 T cell receptor beta chains listed next were all sequenced from one sample in a study of blood T cell repertoires in COVID-19. Sequenced by immunoSEQ multiplex PCR; TCRdb stores in-frame clones only, minus some. The sample contains approximately 70,000 clones, about 70% of which appear only once. Sequenced sample: peripheral blood. These receptor sequences come from an older woman with acute or convalescent COVID-19.

The V gene is TRBV30, the J gene TRBJ1-4, with unresolved D. The CDR3 covers 14 residues. Germline V CDR1 and CDR2: GTSNPN, SVGIG (reference sequence). The V end lost 0 bases, the J end lost 2 bases, and 7 bases lay between the germline ends. CDR3 nucleotide sequence: TGTGCCTGGAGTGTATTGGGCACTAATGAAAAACTGTTTTTT. Its translation: CAWSVLGTNEKLFF.

This clone was observed once. V usage is TRBV18 and J usage is TRBJ1-1; D call uncertain. The V gene lost 3 bases and the J gene lost 3 bases, with 8 bases spanning the gap. Germline lookup yields CDR1 KGHSH and CDR2 LQKENI. CDR3 size: 13 residues. The CDR3 bases are TGTGCCAGCTCACCCAACCAGTACACTGAAGCTTTCTTT. Residues: CASSPNQYTEAFF.

This sequence joins TRBV27 and TRBJ1-4; tentatively, D is TRBD1 (5 bases). Trimming left V 2 bases short and J 7 bases short, with 14 bases between. CDR3 length: 15 amino acids. Per the germline V gene, CDR1 is MNHEY and CDR2 is SMNVEV (reference sequence). The CDR3 spells CASSLGRGEGEKLFF. CDR3 in DNA: TGTGCCAGCAGTTTAGGTCGAGGGGAGGGTGAAAAACTGTTTTTT.

This sequence joins TRBV19 and TRBJ1-1; D uncertain. V shed 4 bases and J shed 1 base, with 7 bases lying between them. CDR3 size: 13 residues. Germline V CDR1 and CDR2: LNHDA, SQIVND (reference sequence). DNA for the CDR3: TGTGCCAGTAGTACAAAACAGAACACTGAAGCTTTCTTT. The encoded protein is CASSTKQNTEAFF.

This chain joins TRBV5-6 and TRBJ1-5; possible D gene TRBD1, 5 bases. The V gene's germline CDR1 is SGHDT and CDR2 YYEEEE. The CDR3 totals 17 residues. Trimming stripped 0 bases from V and 3 bases from J, with 16 bases between. The DNA for the CDR3 is TGTGCCAGCAGCTTGGAGGGGCTCAGGAGAGCCAATCAGCCCCAGCATTTT. It encodes CASSLEGLRRANQPQHF.

This clone has a single count. The chain has TRBV9 and TRBJ1-4; unclear D gene. The germline V gene has CDR1 SGDLS and CDR2 YYNGEE. V was cut by 0 bases and J by 10 bases, with 10 bases left in between. The CDR3 spans 13 residues. The CDR3 reads CASSVGPDLKLFF. The CDR3 region has the DNA TGTGCCAGCAGCGTAGGGCCCGATCTAAAACTGTTTTTT.

This clone was observed a handful of times. The gene calls are TRBV19 and TRBJ1-1; D call uncertain. The germline CDR1 and CDR2 sequences are LNHDA and SQIVND (reference sequence). The CDR3 length is 12 residues. The germline V and J ends were trimmed by 6 bases and 1 base, with 6 bases remaining between them. Here the CDR3 DNA reads TGTGCCAGTAGCTACAGGAACACTGAAGCTTTCTTT. Its translation is CASSYRNTEAFF.

The chain joins TRBV4-2 to TRBJ2-1, with 7 bases fitting TRBD2. Looked up from germline, CDR1 is LGHNA and CDR2 is YNFKEQ. This CDR3 is built from 16 residues. After removal of 6 bases from V and 0 bases from J, the junction contained 8 bases not matched to a gene. The CDR3 DNA sequence: TGTGCCAGCAGAGTGGGGGAGGGCGGCTCCTACAATGAGCAGTTCTTC. This translates into CASRVGEGGSYNEQFF.